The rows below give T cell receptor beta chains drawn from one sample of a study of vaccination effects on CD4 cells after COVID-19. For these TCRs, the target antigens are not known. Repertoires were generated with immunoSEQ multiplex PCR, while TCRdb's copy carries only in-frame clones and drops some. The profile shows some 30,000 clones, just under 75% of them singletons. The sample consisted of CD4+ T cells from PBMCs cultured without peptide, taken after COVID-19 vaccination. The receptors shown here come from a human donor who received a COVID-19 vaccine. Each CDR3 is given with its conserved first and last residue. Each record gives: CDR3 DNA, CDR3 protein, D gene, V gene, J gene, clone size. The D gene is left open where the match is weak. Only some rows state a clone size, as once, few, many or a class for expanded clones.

CDR3 DNA: TGTGCCAGCAGTTCCGGGACAGGTTCGGGCTACACCTTC; CDR3 protein: CASSSGTGSGYTF; D gene: TRBD1; V gene: TRBV2; J gene: TRBJ1-2; clone size: NA
CDR3 DNA: TGCGCCAGCAGCGGGGTCCCGCAGGGAAACATTCAGTACTTC; CDR3 protein: CASSGVPQGNIQYF; D gene: NA; V gene: TRBV5-1; J gene: TRBJ2-4; clone size: NA
CDR3 DNA: TGTGCCACCGAACAGGTATCTGGAAACACCATATATTTT; CDR3 protein: CATEQVSGNTIYF; D gene: NA; V gene: TRBV19; J gene: TRBJ1-3; clone size: NA
CDR3 DNA: TGTGCCAGCAGCTTGGAAGGCAGGGGACCTGAAGCTTTCTTT; CDR3 protein: CASSLEGRGPEAFF; D gene: NA; V gene: TRBV5-4; J gene: TRBJ1-1; clone size: NA
CDR3 DNA: TGTGCCAGCAGCCAAGAAGCAGGAGGAGGAGGCTACACCTTC; CDR3 protein: CASSQEAGGGGYTF; D gene: NA; V gene: TRBV4-2; J gene: TRBJ1-2; clone size: NA
CDR3 DNA: TGTGCCAGCAGCTGGGAGGACAGGGGAGGAATAGATACGCAGTATTTT; CDR3 protein: CASSWEDRGGIDTQYF; D gene: TRBD1; V gene: TRBV5-5; J gene: TRBJ2-3; clone size: once
CDR3 DNA: TGTGCCAGCACCGTTATGGAGGGGGCTAGACCTGGTCGGGCAGCTTTCTTT; CDR3 protein: CASTVMEGARPGRAAFF; D gene: TRBD1; V gene: TRBV4-2; J gene: TRBJ1-1; clone size: once
CDR3 DNA: TGCGCCAGCAGCCAACCGTCAGACCGAAACACCATATATTTT; CDR3 protein: CASSQPSDRNTIYF; D gene: NA; V gene: TRBV4-1; J gene: TRBJ1-3; clone size: few
CDR3 DNA: TGCAGTGCTAATCAGGGAGTCGAGCAGTACTTC; CDR3 protein: CSANQGVEQYF; D gene: NA; V gene: TRBV20-1; J gene: TRBJ2-7; clone size: NA
CDR3 DNA: TGTGCCAGCATCCCGGTAGGGGGGATTCCCTTAGATACGCAGTATTTT; CDR3 protein: CASIPVGGIPLDTQYF; D gene: NA; V gene: TRBV7-2; J gene: TRBJ2-3; clone size: NA
CDR3 DNA: TGTGCCAGCAGCTTGGCCGGCGGCAATGAGCAGTTCTTC; CDR3 protein: CASSLAGGNEQFF; D gene: NA; V gene: TRBV5-4; J gene: TRBJ2-1; clone size: NA
CDR3 DNA: TGTGCCAGCAGCCCCACTGGGGCAAACAATGAGCAGTTCTTC; CDR3 protein: CASSPTGANNEQFF; D gene: NA; V gene: TRBV7-9; J gene: TRBJ2-1; clone size: once
CDR3 DNA: TGTGCCACCAGGGCTCAGACCGGGGATAGGGGCGAGCAGTACTTC; CDR3 protein: CATRAQTGDRGEQYF; D gene: NA; V gene: TRBV15; J gene: TRBJ2-7; clone size: NA
CDR3 DNA: TGTGCCAGCAGCCAATTTCGCCCGGGAGAAAGTTTTAGCAAAAACATTCAGTACTTC; CDR3 protein: CASSQFRPGESFSKNIQYF; D gene: NA; V gene: TRBV14; J gene: TRBJ2-4; clone size: NA
CDR3 DNA: TGTGCTAGTGTCCCTGAGGGACGTAGCACAGATACGCAGTATTTT; CDR3 protein: CASVPEGRSTDTQYF; D gene: NA; V gene: TRBV12-5; J gene: TRBJ2-3; clone size: NA
CDR3 DNA: TGCGCCAGCAGCCAAGATGACAGGGCTGGGGCCAACGTCCTGACTTTC; CDR3 protein: CASSQDDRAGANVLTF; D gene: TRBD1; V gene: TRBV4-1; J gene: TRBJ2-6; clone size: few
CDR3 DNA: TGTGCCAGCAGTTCCTTTCCTTCAACTACTAACTATGGCTACACCTTC; CDR3 protein: CASSSFPSTTNYGYTF; D gene: NA; V gene: TRBV6-6; J gene: TRBJ1-2; clone size: NA
CDR3 DNA: TGTGCCAGCAGTACTGACAGGGCTCCTAATGAAAAACTGTTTTTT; CDR3 protein: CASSTDRAPNEKLFF; D gene: TRBD1; V gene: TRBV27; J gene: TRBJ1-4; clone size: NA
CDR3 DNA: TGTGCCAGCAGCTTGGACAGGGGCTCTTACAATGAGCAGTTCTTC; CDR3 protein: CASSLDRGSYNEQFF; D gene: TRBD1; V gene: TRBV7-2; J gene: TRBJ2-1; clone size: NA
CDR3 DNA: TGTGCCAGCAGCTTGACTAGCGGGGGAGAGACCCAGTACTTC; CDR3 protein: CASSLTSGGETQYF; D gene: TRBD2; V gene: TRBV7-2; J gene: TRBJ2-5; clone size: NA
CDR3 DNA: TGTGCCAGCAGCGGTCAGGGAGATTTTAACTATGGCTACACCTTC; CDR3 protein: CASSGQGDFNYGYTF; D gene: NA; V gene: TRBV2; J gene: TRBJ1-2; clone size: NA
CDR3 DNA: TGTGCCAGCAGCTTATGGGAGAATGAAAAACTGTTTTTT; CDR3 protein: CASSLWENEKLFF; D gene: NA; V gene: TRBV7-2; J gene: TRBJ1-4; clone size: NA
CDR3 DNA: TGTGCCAGCAGCGCCGGGGCCTACTCTGGAAACACCATATATTTT; CDR3 protein: CASSAGAYSGNTIYF; D gene: NA; V gene: TRBV9; J gene: TRBJ1-3; clone size: NA
CDR3 DNA: TGCGCCAGCAGCTTGGAGGGAAGCACTGAAGCTTTCTTT; CDR3 protein: CASSLEGSTEAFF; D gene: NA; V gene: TRBV5-1; J gene: TRBJ1-1; clone size: NA
CDR3 DNA: TGTGCCAGCAGCCGGACTAGCGGGAGGGTTGGGGAGACCCAGTACTTC; CDR3 protein: CASSRTSGRVGETQYF; D gene: TRBD2; V gene: TRBV2; J gene: TRBJ2-5; clone size: NA
CDR3 DNA: TGTGCCAGCAGCCCAACAACCCCTTCGTATGGCTACACCTTC; CDR3 protein: CASSPTTPSYGYTF; D gene: NA; V gene: TRBV28; J gene: TRBJ1-2; clone size: NA
CDR3 DNA: TGTGCCATCAGTTCTAGCGGGGGGGGAGAGACCCAGTACTTC; CDR3 protein: CAISSSGGGETQYF; D gene: TRBD2; V gene: TRBV10-3; J gene: TRBJ2-5; clone size: NA
CDR3 DNA: TGTGCCAGCAGCCGTCGGACTGTCTCTGGAAACACCATATATTTT; CDR3 protein: CASSRRTVSGNTIYF; D gene: NA; V gene: TRBV3-1/TRBV3-2; J gene: TRBJ1-3; clone size: NA
CDR3 DNA: TGTGCCAGCAGCTTTGGTCCGAGCAACCCCCAGCATTTT; CDR3 protein: CASSFGPSNPQHF; D gene: NA; V gene: TRBV7-2; J gene: TRBJ1-5; clone size: few
CDR3 DNA: TGTGCCAGTTGCCGGACGGATTCCTACTCTGGAAACACCATATATTTT; CDR3 protein: CASCRTDSYSGNTIYF; D gene: NA; V gene: TRBV19; J gene: TRBJ1-3; clone size: NA
CDR3 DNA: TGTGCCAGCAGCCCATCGGCCGGGACGCCAGGGAAGCAGTTCTTC; CDR3 protein: CASSPSAGTPGKQFF; D gene: NA; V gene: TRBV7-9; J gene: TRBJ2-1; clone size: NA